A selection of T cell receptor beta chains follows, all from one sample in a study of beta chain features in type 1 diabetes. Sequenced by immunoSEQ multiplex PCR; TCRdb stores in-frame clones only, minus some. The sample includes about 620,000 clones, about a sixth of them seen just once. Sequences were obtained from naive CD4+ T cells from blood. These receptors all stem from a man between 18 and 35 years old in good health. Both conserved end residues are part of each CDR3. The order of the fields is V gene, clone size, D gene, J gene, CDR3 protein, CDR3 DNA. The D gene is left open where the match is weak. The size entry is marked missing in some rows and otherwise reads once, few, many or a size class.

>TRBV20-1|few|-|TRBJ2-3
CSARQGDTQYF
TGCAGTGCTAGACAGGGAGATACGCAGTATTTT
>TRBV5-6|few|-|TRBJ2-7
CASSLRHEQYF
TGTGCCAGCAGCTTGCGTCACGAGCAGTACTTC
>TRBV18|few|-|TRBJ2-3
CASSPFGGTDTQYF
TGTGCCAGCTCACCGTTTGGGGGGACAGATACGCAGTATTTT
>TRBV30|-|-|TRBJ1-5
CAWSVLVSNQPQHF
TGTGCCTGGAGTGTTTTGGTAAGCAATCAGCCCCAGCATTTT
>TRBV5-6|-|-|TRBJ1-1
CASSPSPGANTEAFF
TGTGCCAGCAGTCCCTCCCCAGGGGCGAACACTGAAGCTTTCTTT
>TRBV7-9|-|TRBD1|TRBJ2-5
CASSKGQKETQYF
TGTGCCAGCAGCAAGGGACAGAAAGAGACCCAGTACTTC
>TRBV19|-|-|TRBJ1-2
CASSIGGPYGYTF
TGTGCCAGTAGTATAGGGGGTCCCTATGGCTACACCTTC
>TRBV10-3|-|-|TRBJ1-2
CAIGAFPTYGYTF
TGTGCCATCGGTGCGTTTCCCACCTATGGCTACACCTTC
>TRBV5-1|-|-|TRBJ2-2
CASSHGTTGELFF
TGCGCCAGCAGCCATGGGACAACTGGGGAGCTGTTTTTT
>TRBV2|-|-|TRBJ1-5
CASSQGSYSNQPQHF
TGTGCCAGCAGTCAAGGGAGTTATAGCAATCAGCCCCAGCATTTT
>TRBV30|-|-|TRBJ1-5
CAWSLPNQPQHF
TGTGCCTGGAGTCTACCTAATCAGCCCCAGCATTTT
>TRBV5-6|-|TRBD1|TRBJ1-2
CASSLDATGDYGYTF
TGTGCCAGCAGCTTGGATGCGACAGGGGACTATGGCTACACCTTC
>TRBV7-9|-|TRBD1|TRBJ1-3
CASSFGKPGQRDSGNTIYF
TGTGCCAGCAGCTTTGGAAAACCGGGACAGCGTGACTCTGGAAACACCATATATTTT
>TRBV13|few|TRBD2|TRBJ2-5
CASSLATSGAKETQYF
TGTGCCAGCAGCTTAGCCACTAGCGGGGCCAAAGAGACCCAGTACTTC
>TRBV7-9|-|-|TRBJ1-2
CASSPEGNGGLGYGYTF
TGTGCCAGCAGCCCGGAGGGGAACGGTGGTCTTGGCTATGGCTACACCTTC
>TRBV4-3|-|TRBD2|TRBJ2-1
CASSQDMAVAGNNEQFF
TGCGCCAGCAGCCAAGATATGGCGGTAGCGGGGAACAATGAGCAGTTCTTC
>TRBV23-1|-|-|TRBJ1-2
CASSQVCGYTF
TGCGCCAGCAGTCAAGTCTGCGGCTACACCTTC
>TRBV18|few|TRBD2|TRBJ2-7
CASSSTGTSGRLISYEQYF
TGTGCCAGCTCCTCAACCGGGACTAGCGGGAGGCTAATCTCCTACGAGCAGTACTTC
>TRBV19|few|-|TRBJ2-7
CASSVSSDRREQYF
TGTGCCAGTAGTGTCTCCTCTGACAGGCGTGAGCAGTACTTC
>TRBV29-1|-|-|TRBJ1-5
CSVGEGPQHF
TGCAGCGTTGGCGAGGGGCCCCAGCATTTT
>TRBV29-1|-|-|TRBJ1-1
CSSEQSLNTEAFF
TGCAGCAGCGAGCAATCCTTGAACACTGAAGCTTTCTTT
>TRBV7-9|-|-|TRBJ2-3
CASSLGVMADTQYF
TGTGCCAGCAGCCTAGGGGTTATGGCAGATACGCAGTATTTT
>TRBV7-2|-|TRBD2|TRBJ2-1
CASSLRSGGRAGEQFF
TGTGCCAGCAGCTTAAGGAGTGGCGGGAGGGCTGGTGAGCAGTTCTTC
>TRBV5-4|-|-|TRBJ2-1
CAGGDATSYNEQFF
TGTGCCGGGGGAGACGCAACCTCCTACAATGAGCAGTTCTTC
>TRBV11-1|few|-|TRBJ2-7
CASSSWRGIGDYEQYF
TGTGCCAGCAGCTCCTGGCGGGGTATTGGGGACTACGAGCAGTACTTC
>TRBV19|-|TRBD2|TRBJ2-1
CASRTSGRNEQFF
TGTGCCAGTAGGACTAGCGGGAGGAATGAGCAGTTCTTC
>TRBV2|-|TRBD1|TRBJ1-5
CASSGNRGGQPQHF
TGTGCCAGCAGTGGGAACAGGGGAGGTCAGCCCCAGCATTTT
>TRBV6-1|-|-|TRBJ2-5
CASSTGGQKTQYF
TGTGCCAGCAGTACGGGCGGCCAAAAGACCCAGTACTTC
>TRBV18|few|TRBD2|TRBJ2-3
CASSPFTGLTSGSTDTQYF
TGTGCCAGCTCACCATTCACTGGCTTGACTAGCGGGAGCACAGATACGCAGTATTTT
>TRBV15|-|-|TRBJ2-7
CATSEASYEQYF
TGTGCCACCAGCGAGGCCAGCTACGAGCAGTACTTC
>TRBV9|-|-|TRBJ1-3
CASSVVPGRNGNTIYF
TGTGCCAGCAGCGTAGTTCCAGGGAGGAATGGAAACACCATATATTTT
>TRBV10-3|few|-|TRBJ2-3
CAISDRGGRTDTQYF
TGTGCCATCAGTGACCGAGGGGGTAGAACAGATACGCAGTATTTT
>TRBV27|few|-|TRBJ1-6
CASSSEPNSPLHF
TGTGCCAGCAGTTCAGAACCTAATTCACCCCTCCACTTT
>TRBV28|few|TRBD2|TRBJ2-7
CASSPRGEQYF
TGTGCCAGCAGTCCGCGGGGGGAGCAGTACTTC
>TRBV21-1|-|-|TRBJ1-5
CASRSSNQPQHF
TGTGCCAGCAGGAGTAGCAATCAGCCCCAGCATTTT
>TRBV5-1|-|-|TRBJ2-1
CASSLARRNEQFF
TGCGCCAGCAGCTTGGCTAGGAGGAATGAGCAGTTCTTC
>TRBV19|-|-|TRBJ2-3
CASSIGLSSPQYF
TGTGCCAGTAGTATCGGGCTATCTTCTCCGCAGTATTTT
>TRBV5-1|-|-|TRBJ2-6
CASSFRVAGANVLTF
TGCGCCAGCAGCTTCAGGGTTGCTGGGGCCAACGTCCTGACTTTC
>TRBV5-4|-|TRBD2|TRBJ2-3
CASRLGSGTFTDTQYF
TGTGCCAGCAGGTTGGGGAGCGGGACCTTCACAGATACGCAGTATTTT
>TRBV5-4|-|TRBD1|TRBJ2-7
CASSLVGTGTEQYF
TGTGCCAGCAGCTTGGTAGGGACAGGGACCGAGCAGTACTTC
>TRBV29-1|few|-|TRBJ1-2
CSVDRILRLYGYTF
TGCAGCGTTGACCGCATTCTACGACTCTATGGCTACACCTTC
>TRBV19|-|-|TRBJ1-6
CAGGRSYNSPLHF
TGTGCCGGCGGACGGAGCTATAATTCACCCCTCCACTTT
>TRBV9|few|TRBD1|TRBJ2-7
CASSVGTGTVEQYF
TGTGCCAGCAGCGTAGGGACAGGGACTGTCGAGCAGTACTTC
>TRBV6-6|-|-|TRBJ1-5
CASMRVSYQPQHF
TGTGCCAGCATGAGGGTATCGTATCAGCCCCAGCATTTT
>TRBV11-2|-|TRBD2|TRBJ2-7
CASRSTSVQEQYF
TGTGCCAGCAGGTCTACTAGCGTGCAAGAGCAGTACTTC
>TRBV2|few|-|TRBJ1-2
CANAVEFYGYTF
TGTGCCAACGCCGTGGAGTTCTATGGCTACACCTTC
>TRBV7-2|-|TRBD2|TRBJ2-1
CASSLGSGAGGEQFF
TGTGCCAGCAGCTTAGGTAGCGGGGCGGGAGGCGAGCAGTTCTTC
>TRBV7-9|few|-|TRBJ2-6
CASSLLPGESGANVLTF
TGTGCCAGCAGCTTATTGCCAGGAGAATCTGGGGCCAACGTCCTGACTTTC
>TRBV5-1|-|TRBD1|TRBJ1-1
CASSLEGPGQTNLAFF
TGCGCCAGCAGCTTGGAGGGCCCGGGACAGACAAATTTAGCTTTCTTT
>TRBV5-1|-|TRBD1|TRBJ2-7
CASSLAGTGSYEQYF
TGCGCCAGCAGCTTGGCGGGGACAGGCTCCTACGAGCAGTACTTC